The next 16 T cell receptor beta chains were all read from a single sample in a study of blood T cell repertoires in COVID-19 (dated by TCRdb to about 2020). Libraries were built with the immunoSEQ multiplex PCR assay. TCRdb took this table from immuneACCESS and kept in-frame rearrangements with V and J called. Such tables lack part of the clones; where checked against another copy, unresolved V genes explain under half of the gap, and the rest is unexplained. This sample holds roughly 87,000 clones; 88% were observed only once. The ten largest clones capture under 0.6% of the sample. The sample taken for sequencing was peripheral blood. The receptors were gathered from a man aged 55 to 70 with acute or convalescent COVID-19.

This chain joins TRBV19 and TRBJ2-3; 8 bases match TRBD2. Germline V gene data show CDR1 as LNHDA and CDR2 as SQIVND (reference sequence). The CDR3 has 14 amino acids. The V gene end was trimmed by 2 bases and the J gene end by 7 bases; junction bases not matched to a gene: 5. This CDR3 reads CASSISGSRHTQYF. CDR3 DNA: TGTGCCAGTAGTATAAGCGGGAGTAGGCATACGCAGTATTTT.

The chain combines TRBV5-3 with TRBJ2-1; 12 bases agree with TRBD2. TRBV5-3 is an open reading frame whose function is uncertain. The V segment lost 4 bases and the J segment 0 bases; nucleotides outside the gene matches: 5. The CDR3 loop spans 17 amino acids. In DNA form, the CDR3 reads TGTGCCAGAAGCACCGGACTAGCGGGGAACTCCTACAATGAGCAGTTCTTC. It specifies CARSTGLAGNSYNEQFF.

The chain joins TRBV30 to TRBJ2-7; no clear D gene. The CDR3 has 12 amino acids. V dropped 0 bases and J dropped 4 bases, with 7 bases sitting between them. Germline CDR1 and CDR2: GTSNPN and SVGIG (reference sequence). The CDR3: CAWSVQRYEQYF. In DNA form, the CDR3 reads TGTGCCTGGAGTGTACAGAGATACGAGCAGTACTTC.

The CDR3 region is CASSPHRGRIYYEQYF. CDR3 coding DNA: TGTGCCAGCAGCCCCCACAGGGGCAGGATATACTACGAGCAGTACTTC. This rearrangement joins TRBV6-2 or TRBV6-3 to TRBJ2-7, with 7 bases fitting TRBD1. The germline gives CDR1 MNHEY, CDR2 SVGEGT. V shed 6 bases, J shed 3 bases, and the junction held 14 bases outside the gene matches. CDR3 length equals 16 residues.

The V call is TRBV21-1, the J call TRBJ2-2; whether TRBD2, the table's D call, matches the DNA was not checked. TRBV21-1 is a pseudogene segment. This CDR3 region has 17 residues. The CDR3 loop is CASSNRDSVWNTGELFF. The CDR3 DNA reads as TGTGCCAGCAGCAATCGAGATTCGGTCTGGAACACCGGGGAGCTGTTTTTT.

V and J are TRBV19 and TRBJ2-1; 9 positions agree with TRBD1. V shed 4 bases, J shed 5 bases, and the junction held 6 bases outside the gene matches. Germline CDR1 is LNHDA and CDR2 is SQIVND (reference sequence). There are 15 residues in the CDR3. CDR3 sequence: CASSRGTGRNNEQFF. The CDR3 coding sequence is TGTGCCAGTAGTAGAGGGACAGGGAGGAACAATGAGCAGTTCTTC.

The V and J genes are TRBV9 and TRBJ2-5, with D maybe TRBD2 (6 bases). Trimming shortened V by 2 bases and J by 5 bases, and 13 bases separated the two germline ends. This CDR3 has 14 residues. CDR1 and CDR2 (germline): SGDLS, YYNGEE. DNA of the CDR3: TGTGCCAGCAGCGTGGGAGGTAGGGCGGAGACCCAGTACTTC. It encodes CASSVGGRAETQYF.

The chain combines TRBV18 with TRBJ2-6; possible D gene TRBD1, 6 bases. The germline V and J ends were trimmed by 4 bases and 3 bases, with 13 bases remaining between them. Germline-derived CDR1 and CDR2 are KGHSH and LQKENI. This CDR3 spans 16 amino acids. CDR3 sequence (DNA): TGTGCCAGCTCACTTAACAGGGTGGATGGGGCCAACGTCCTGACTTTC. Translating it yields CASSLNRVDGANVLTF.

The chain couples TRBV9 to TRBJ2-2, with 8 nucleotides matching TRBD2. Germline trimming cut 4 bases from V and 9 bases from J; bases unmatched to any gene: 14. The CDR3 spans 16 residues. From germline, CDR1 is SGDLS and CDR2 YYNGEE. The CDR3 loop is CASSPPFSSGTRELFF. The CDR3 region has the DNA TGTGCCAGCAGCCCTCCCTTCAGTAGCGGGACGAGGGAGCTGTTTTTT.

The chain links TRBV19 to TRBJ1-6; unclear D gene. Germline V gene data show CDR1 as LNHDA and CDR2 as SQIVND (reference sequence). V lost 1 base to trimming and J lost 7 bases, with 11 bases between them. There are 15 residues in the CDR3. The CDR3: CASSIGEGSNSPLHF. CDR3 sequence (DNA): TGTGCCAGTAGTATAGGGGAAGGGAGCAATTCACCCCTCCACTTT.

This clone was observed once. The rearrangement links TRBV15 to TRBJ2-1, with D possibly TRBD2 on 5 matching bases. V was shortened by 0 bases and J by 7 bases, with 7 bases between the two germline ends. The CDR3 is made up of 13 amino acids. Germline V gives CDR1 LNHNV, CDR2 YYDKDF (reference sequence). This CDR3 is CATSRERANEQFF. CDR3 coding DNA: TGTGCCACCAGCAGAGAGCGGGCAAATGAGCAGTTCTTC.

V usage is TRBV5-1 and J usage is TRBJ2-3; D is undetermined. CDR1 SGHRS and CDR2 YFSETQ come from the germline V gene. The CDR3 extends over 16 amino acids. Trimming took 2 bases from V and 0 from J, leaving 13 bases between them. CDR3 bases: TGCGCCAGCAGCTTCGCCCGACAAGCTAGCACAGATACGCAGTATTTT. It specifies CASSFARQASTDTQYF.

The CDR3 DNA reads TGTGCCAGCAGCTTGTCTGGTAGCGGGGGAGAGACCCAGTACTTC. It codes for CASSLSGSGGETQYF. The chain uses TRBV5-4 and TRBJ2-5; 9 positions match TRBD2. This CDR3 contains 15 residues. J lost 4 bases, V lost 1 base, and 5 bases had no gene match. Germline CDR1 and CDR2: SGHNT and YYREEE (reference sequence).

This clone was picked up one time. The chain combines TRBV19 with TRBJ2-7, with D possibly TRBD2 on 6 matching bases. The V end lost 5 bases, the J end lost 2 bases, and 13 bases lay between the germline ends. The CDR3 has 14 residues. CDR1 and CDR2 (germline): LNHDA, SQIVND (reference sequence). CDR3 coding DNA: TGTGCCAGTAGTGGGCAGGAGGGCCCCTACGAGCAGTACTTC. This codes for CASSGQEGPYEQYF.

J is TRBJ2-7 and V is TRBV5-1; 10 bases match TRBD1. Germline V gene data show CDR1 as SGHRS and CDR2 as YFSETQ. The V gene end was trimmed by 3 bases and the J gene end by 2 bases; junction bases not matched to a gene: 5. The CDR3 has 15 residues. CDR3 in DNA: TGCGCCAGCAGCTCCGGGACAGGGGTGACCTACGAGCAGTACTTC. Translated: CASSSGTGVTYEQYF.

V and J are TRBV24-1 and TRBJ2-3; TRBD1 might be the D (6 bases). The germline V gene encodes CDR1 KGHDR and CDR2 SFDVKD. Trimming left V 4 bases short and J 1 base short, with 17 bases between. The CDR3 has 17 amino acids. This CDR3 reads CATSDIRDTGGTDTQYF. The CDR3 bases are TGTGCCACCAGTGACATTCGGGACACCGGAGGCACAGATACGCAGTATTTT.